The clone carrying this TCR beta chain was seen only a few times. Its target is unknown. TCRdb processed the 5' RACE reads anew with MiXCR; each CDR3 protein has one entry. The table lists 150,000 to 200,000 distinct CDR3 sequences, about 9.9% of them singletons, with roughly 3.8% in the top ten. This entry belongs to a study of T-cell memory formation after mild COVID-19. The overall study: Largely donor-specific sequence clusters came from a couple of donors. Study-level points and caveats: Memory sampled before infection contained some responding clones, suggesting cross-reactive memory joined. For contracting clones, CD4+ ones sat mainly in CM and EM, CD8+ in EMRA. In second-wave clones peaking day 37, SARS-CoV-2 specificity remained unconfirmed.

Trimming removed 5 bases at V and 7 bases at J, with 8 bases between. The CDR3 has 11 amino acids. Germline V gene lookup returns CDR1 SEHNR and CDR2 FQNEAQ (reference sequence). The chain joins TRBV7-9 to TRBJ1-1; tentative D call: TRBD1 (5 bases). Sequencing was performed on PBMCs or a T cell subset sorted from them (not recorded which). The origin of this receptor is a man aged 18 to 29 who had mild COVID-19 (a few samples of this study predate the infection). Cell type and time point are not known. The chain's CDR3 is CASSKDSEAFF. As DNA, the CDR3 is TGTGCCAGCAGCAAAGACAGTGAAGCTTTCTTT.